These T cell receptor beta chains were read from a single sample in a study of identical twins. TCRdb passed the 5' RACE reads through MiXCR, listing each CDR3 protein once. The table records some 97,000 distinct CDR3 sequences, less than 6.5% of them present only once. Sequencing was performed on memory T cells sorted from blood. The receptors were sampled from a woman aged 50 to 60 in good health. Both conserved end residues are part of each CDR3. The D gene is left open where the match is weak. Some rows mark clone size as missing; the rest say once, few, many or name a class of expanded clone.

D gene	clone size	V gene	J gene	CDR3 DNA	CDR3 protein
TRBD2	many	TRBV20-1	TRBJ2-1	TGCAGTGCTAGAGATCAGGTGCGGGAGGGCCGCTCCTACAATGAGCAGTTCTTC	CSARDQVREGRSYNEQFF
-	many	TRBV6-1	TRBJ1-2	TGTGCCAGCAACAGGGACGGAAACTATGGCTACACCTTC	CASNRDGNYGYTF
-	few	TRBV11-3	TRBJ2-2	TGTGCCAGCAGCTTAAGGGGAGACCGGGAGCTGTTTTTT	CASSLRGDRELFF
-	few	TRBV7-9	TRBJ2-2	TGTGCCAGCAGCCAGACAGGATCGCAAAACACCGGGGAGCTGTTTTTT	CASSQTGSQNTGELFF
TRBD2	few	TRBV3-1	TRBJ2-1	TGTGCCAGCAGCCAAGAGGTCCTAGCGGGAGGGGGGAATGAGCAGTTCTTC	CASSQEVLAGGGNEQFF
TRBD1	many	TRBV10-3	TRBJ2-5	TGTGCCACCTCCTCGACTGAACAGGGGTCAGGGACCCAGTACTTC	CATSSTEQGSGTQYF
-	-	TRBV24-1	TRBJ2-2	TGTGCCACCAGTGATTTTAGGGCGGTCACCGGGGAGCTGTTTTTT	CATSDFRAVTGELFF
-	many	TRBV9	TRBJ1-1	TGTGCCAGCAGCGTAGAGTGGGGGGCCCCATCCGACACTGAAGCTTTCTTT	CASSVEWGAPSDTEAFF
-	-	TRBV6-6	TRBJ1-3	TGTGCCAGCTATTCGCCACCCTCCTCTGGAAACACCATATATTTT	CASYSPPSSGNTIYF
-	-	TRBV9	TRBJ2-1	TGTGCCAGCAGTGCCATTGGTGGAGGGGGCTACAATGAGCAGTTCTTC	CASSAIGGGGYNEQFF
TRBD1	many	TRBV5-1	TRBJ1-3	TGCGCCAGCAGCTTAGGGACAGCCTCTGGAAACACCATATATTTT	CASSLGTASGNTIYF
-	many	TRBV4-1	TRBJ2-1	TGCGCCAGCAGCCGAGAGCCAGGGGGGGAGCAGTTCTTC	CASSREPGGEQFF
-	many	TRBV29-1	TRBJ1-1	TGCAGCGTTGAAGATTTGAGCGGTTTGGCTTTCTTT	CSVEDLSGLAFF
-	-	TRBV30	TRBJ1-5	TGTGCCTGGAGTAAGGACCCTTACCGTCAGCCCCAGCATTTT	CAWSKDPYRQPQHF
TRBD2	many	TRBV20-1	TRBJ2-7	TGCAGTGCTAGAGCCCTCACAGCGGGAGACGTGGGGGAGCAGTACTTC	CSARALTAGDVGEQYF
-	-	TRBV19	TRBJ2-2	TGTGCGGATAAGAACACCGGGGAGCTGTTTTTT	CADKNTGELFF
-	-	TRBV7-9	TRBJ1-1	TGTGCCAGCAGCTTAGCGACTGGGGGCCTCTCCCCTGAAGCTTTCTTT	CASSLATGGLSPEAFF
-	-	TRBV20-1	TRBJ2-2	TGCAGTGTATCGACTACTCAGGGCGGGGAGCTGTTTTTT	CSVSTTQGGELFF
TRBD1	-	TRBV24-1	TRBJ2-5	TGTGCCACCAGCCTGACAGGGAAAGAGACCCAGTACTTC	CATSLTGKETQYF
TRBD1	many	TRBV2	TRBJ1-2	TGTAGCAGCACCGCGGGGGACAGGGTGAGCTATGGCTACACCTTC	CSSTAGDRVSYGYTF
TRBD2	many	TRBV7-2	TRBJ2-3	TGTGCCGCAGAGCGGGAGAGCCCAGATACGCAGTATTTT	CAAERESPDTQYF